The clone carrying this T cell receptor (beta chain) came up a few times. The antigen is not known. Time point reported: newly diagnosed GD, antithyroid drugs for less than 3 months. The TCR library used RNA extracted from PBMCs. In germline, CDR1 is SQVTM, CDR2 ANQGSEA. CDR3 length: 14 amino acids. The J segment lost 8 bases and the V segment lost 3 bases, leaving 6 bases of the junction unmatched. With iRepertoire HTBI primers and Arm-PCR of CDR3 regions, TCR beta libraries were built. TCRdb analysed the multiplex PCR reads with MiXCR anew, one entry per CDR3 protein. The sample includes more than 350,000 distinct CDR3 sequences, around 14% of them seen just once. The sample comes from a study of regulatory T cells in long-lasting Graves disease. Study-wide results and caveats: With persistent disease, TRBV28, TRBJ1-2 and TRBJ2-5 were the favored segments. New patients shared 750 to 1,000 public clonotypes, fewer than the roughly 2,700 shared by persistent patients.

The sample was also reused in another study, on T cells in Graves' hyperthyroidism and ophthalmopathy. That work states: Each diagnosis drew on symptoms, thyroxine, TRAb, thyroid ultrasound and orbital computed tomography findings. Most thyroid clonotypes with frequency above 0.001 were detected in blood.

The chain is built from TRBV29-1 and TRBJ2-1, with 11 bases that match TRBD2. The specimen comprised peripheral blood mononuclear cells (PBMCs), sampled at new diagnosis, from a patient treated with antithyroid drugs. This receptor was obtained from a woman in her twenties or thirties with Graves disease. The DNA of the CDR3 is TGCAGCGTTGATGCACTAGCGGGAGTAGATGAGCAGTTCTTC. This encodes CSVDALAGVDEQFF.